This T cell receptor (beta chain) stems from a study of blood T cell repertoires in COVID-19. For the study at large: Samples of COVID-19 (acute and convalescent) were obtained from the United States, Italy and Spain.

Seattle researchers signed up patients amid active infection and tracked them longitudinally. V was pared by 10 bases and J by 2 bases, with 11 bases of the junction left unmatched. Germline CDR1 SNHLY, CDR2 FYNNEI. This CDR3 has 15 amino acids. Original data processing: Amplifying reference gene primers gave estimates of nucleated cell counts. Here immunoSEQ multiplex PCR was the method, and the copy in TCRdb shows in-frame clones only, minus some. The V and J calls and clone size were taken over from that table, and D and trimming were inferred from the DNA. Among 400,000 or so clones, 85% to 90% were seen once, and the ten largest hold 0.7% to 0.85%.

Sequencing used peripheral blood. The clonotype was recovered from a man younger than 35 with COVID-19, enrolled during active disease. The chain is built from TRBV2 and TRBJ2-3; 8 nucleotides line up with TRBD1. CDR3 sequence: CATSGDRGNTDTQYF. CDR3 bases: TGTGCCACCTCCGGAGACAGGGGCAACACAGATACGCAGTATTTT. The full variable domain, in which reference TRBV2 and TRBJ2-3 provide the parts outside the CDR3, is EPEVTQTPSHQVTQMGQEVILRCVPISNHLYFYWYRQILGQKVEFLVSFYNNEISEKSEIFDDQFSVERPDGSNFTLKIRSTKLEDSAMYFCATSGDRGNTDTQYFGPGTRLTVL.